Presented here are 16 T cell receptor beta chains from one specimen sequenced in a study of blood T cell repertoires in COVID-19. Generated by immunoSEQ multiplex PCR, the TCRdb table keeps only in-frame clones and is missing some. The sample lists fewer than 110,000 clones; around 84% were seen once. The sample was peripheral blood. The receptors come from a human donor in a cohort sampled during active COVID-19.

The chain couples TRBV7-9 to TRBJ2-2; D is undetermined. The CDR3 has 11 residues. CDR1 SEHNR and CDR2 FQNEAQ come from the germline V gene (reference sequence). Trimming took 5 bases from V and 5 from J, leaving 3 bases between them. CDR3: CASSPTGELFF. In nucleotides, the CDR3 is TGTGCCAGCAGCCCGACCGGGGAGCTGTTTTTT.

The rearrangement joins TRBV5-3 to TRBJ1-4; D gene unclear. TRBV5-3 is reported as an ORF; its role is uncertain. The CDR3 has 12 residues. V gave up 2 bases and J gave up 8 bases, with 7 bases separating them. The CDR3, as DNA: TGTGCCAGAAGCTTTGAAGAGGAAAAACTGTTTTTT. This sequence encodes CARSFEEEKLFF.

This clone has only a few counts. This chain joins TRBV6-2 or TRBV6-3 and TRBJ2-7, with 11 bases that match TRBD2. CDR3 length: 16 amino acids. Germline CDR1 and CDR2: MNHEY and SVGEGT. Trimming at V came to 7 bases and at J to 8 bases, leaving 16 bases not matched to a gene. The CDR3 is CASIYSTLAGGQKQYF. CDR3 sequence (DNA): TGTGCCAGCATCTACTCCACTCTAGCGGGGGGCCAGAAGCAGTACTTC.

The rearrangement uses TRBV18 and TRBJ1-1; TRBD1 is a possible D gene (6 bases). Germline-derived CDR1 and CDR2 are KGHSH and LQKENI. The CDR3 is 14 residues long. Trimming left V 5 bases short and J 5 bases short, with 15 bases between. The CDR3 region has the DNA TGTGCCAGCTCATCGATACAGGGTCAAACTGAAGCTTTCTTT. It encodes CASSSIQGQTEAFF.

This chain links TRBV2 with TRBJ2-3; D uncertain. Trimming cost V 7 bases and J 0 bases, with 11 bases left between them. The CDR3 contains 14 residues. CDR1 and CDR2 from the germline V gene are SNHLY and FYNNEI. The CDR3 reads CASTSRLSTDTQYF. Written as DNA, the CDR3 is TGTGCCAGCACCTCTCGCCTAAGCACAGATACGCAGTATTTT.

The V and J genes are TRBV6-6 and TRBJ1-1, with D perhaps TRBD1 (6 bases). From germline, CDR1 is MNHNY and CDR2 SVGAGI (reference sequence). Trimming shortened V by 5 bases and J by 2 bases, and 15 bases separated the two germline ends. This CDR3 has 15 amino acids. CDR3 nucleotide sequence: TGTGCCAGCAGTCATCCGGGACACATAAACACTGAAGCTTTCTTT. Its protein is CASSHPGHINTEAFF.

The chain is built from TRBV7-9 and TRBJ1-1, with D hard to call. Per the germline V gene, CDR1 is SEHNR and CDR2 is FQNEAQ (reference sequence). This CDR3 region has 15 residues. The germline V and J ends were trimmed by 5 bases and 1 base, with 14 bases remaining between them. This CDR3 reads CASSPYASENTEAFF. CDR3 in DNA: TGTGCCAGCAGCCCCTATGCGTCCGAGAACACTGAAGCTTTCTTT.

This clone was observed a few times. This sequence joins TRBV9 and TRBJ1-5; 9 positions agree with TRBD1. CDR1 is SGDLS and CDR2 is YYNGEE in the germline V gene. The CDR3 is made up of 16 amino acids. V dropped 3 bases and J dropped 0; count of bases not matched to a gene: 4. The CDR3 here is CASSAGTGSSNQPQHF. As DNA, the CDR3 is TGTGCCAGCAGCGCCGGGACAGGGAGTAGCAATCAGCCCCAGCATTTT.

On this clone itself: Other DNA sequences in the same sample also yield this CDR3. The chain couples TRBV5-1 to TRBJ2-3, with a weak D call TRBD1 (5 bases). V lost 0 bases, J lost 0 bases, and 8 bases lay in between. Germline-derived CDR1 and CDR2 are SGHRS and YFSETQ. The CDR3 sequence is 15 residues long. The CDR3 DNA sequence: TGCGCCAGCAGCTTGGCGCCAGGGAGCACAGATACGCAGTATTTT. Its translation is CASSLAPGSTDTQYF.

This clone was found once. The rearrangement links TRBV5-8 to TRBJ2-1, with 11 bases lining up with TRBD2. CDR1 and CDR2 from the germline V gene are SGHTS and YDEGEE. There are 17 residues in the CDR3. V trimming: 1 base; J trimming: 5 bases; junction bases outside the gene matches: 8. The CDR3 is CASSLLAGGRRNNEQFF. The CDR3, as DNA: TGTGCCAGCAGCTTGCTAGCGGGGGGCCGGCGAAACAATGAGCAGTTCTTC. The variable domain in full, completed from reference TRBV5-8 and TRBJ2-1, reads EAGVTQSPTHLIKTRGQQATLRCSPISGHTSVYWYQQALGLGLQFLLWYDEGEERNRGNFPPRFSGRQFPNYSSELNVNALELEDSALYLCASSLLAGGRRNNEQFFGPGTRLTVL.

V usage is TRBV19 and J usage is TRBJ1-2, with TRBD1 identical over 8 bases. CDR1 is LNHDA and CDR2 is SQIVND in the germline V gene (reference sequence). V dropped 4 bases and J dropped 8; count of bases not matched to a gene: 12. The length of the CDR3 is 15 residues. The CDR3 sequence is CASSNRQGATEGYTF. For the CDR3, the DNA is TGTGCCAGTAGTAACAGGCAGGGGGCTACGGAGGGCTACACCTTC.

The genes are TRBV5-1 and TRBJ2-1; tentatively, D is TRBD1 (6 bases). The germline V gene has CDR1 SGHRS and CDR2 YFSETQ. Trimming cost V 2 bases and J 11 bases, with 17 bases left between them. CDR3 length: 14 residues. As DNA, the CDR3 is TGCGCCAGCAGCTTCACTCAGGGGAAGGGGCAGCAGTTCTTC. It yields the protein CASSFTQGKGQQFF.

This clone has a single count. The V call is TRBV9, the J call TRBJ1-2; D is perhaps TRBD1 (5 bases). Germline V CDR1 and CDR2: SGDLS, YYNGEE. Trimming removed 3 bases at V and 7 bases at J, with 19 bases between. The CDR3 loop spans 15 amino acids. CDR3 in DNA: TGTGCCAGCAGCGCCAGCCGGTGGGGGGAGGTTGGCTACACCTTC. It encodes CASSASRWGEVGYTF.

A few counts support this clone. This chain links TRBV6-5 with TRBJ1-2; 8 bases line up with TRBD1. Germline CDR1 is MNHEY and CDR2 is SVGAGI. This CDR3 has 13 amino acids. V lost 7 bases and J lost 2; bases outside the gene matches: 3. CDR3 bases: TGTGCCAGCACAGGGGGCAAGAACTATGGCTACACCTTC. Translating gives CASTGGKNYGYTF.

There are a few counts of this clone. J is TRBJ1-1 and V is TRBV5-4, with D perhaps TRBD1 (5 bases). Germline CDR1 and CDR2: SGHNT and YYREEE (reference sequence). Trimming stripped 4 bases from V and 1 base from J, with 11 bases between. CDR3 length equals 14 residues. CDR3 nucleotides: TGTGCCAGCAGCCCTGTGGGGGGGAACACTGAAGCTTTCTTT. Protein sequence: CASSPVGGNTEAFF.

This chain's CDR3 is CASSPTGGLYNEQFF. The CDR3 DNA reads TGTGCCAGTAGCCCCACCGGGGGGCTTTACAATGAGCAGTTCTTC. This rearrangement joins TRBV19 to TRBJ2-1; possibly TRBD2 for D (7 bases). This CDR3 comprises 15 residues. In germline, CDR1 is LNHDA, CDR2 SQIVND (reference sequence). V gave up 6 bases and J gave up 4 bases, with 16 bases separating them. Using reference TRBV19 and TRBJ2-1 for the parts outside the CDR3, the full variable domain is DGGITQSPKYLFRKEGQNVTLSCEQNLNHDAMYWYRQDPGQGLRLIYYSQIVNDFQKGDIAEGYSVSREKKESFPLTVTSAQKNPTAFYLCASSPTGGLYNEQFFGPGTRLTVL.